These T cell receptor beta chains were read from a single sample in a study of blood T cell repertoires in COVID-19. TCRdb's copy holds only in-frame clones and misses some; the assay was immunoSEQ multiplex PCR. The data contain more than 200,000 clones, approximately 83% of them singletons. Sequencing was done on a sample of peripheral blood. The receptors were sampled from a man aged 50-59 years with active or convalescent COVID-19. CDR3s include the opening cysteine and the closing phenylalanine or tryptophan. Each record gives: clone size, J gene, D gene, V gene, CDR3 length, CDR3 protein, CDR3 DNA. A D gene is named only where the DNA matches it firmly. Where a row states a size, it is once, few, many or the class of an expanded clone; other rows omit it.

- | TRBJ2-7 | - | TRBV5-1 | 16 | CASSPPGGQSPYEQYF | TGCGCCAGCAGCCCGCCCGGAGGACAGAGCCCCTACGAGCAGTACTTC
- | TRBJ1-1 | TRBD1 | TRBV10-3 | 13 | CAISLTGAEEAFF | TGTGCCATCAGCTTGACAGGGGCGGAAGAAGCTTTCTTT
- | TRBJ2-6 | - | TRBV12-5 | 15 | CASALGRGGANVLTF | TGTGCTAGTGCCCTTGGGAGGGGGGGGGCCAACGTCCTGACTTTC
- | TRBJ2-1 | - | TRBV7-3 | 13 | CASSSDPEKQQFF | TGTGCCAGCAGTTCCGATCCGGAGAAGCAGCAGTTCTTC
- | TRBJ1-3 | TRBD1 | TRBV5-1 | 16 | CASSLAIRGSGNTIYF | TGCGCCAGCAGCTTGGCCATCAGGGGGTCTGGAAACACCATATATTTT
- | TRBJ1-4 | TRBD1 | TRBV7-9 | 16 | CASRHNTGTGDEKLFF | TGTGCCAGCAGGCATAATACCGGGACAGGGGACGAAAAACTGTTTTTT
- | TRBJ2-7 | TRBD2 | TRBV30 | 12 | CAWSGGGYEQYF | TGTGCCTGGAGTGGGGGGGGTTACGAGCAGTACTTC
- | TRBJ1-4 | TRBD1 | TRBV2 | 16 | CASSEWGTATNEKLFF | TGTGCCAGCAGTGAATGGGGGACAGCAACTAATGAAAAACTGTTTTTT
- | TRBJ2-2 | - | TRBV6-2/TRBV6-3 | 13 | CASSYSITGELFF | TGTGCCAGCAGTTACTCCATCACCGGGGAGCTGTTTTTT
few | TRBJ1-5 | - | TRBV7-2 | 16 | CASSLATDLSNQPQHF | TGTGCCAGCAGCTTAGCGACAGACCTTAGCAATCAGCCCCAGCATTTT
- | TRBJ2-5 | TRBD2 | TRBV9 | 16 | CASSEGLAGSQETQYF | TGTGCCAGCAGCGAAGGACTAGCGGGGTCCCAAGAGACCCAGTACTTC
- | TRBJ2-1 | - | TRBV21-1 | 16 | CASSKRGSWSYNEQFF | TGTGCCAGCAGCAAAAGGGGTTCTTGGTCCTACAATGAGCAGTTCTTC
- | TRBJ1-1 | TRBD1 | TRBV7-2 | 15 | CASSLPTGGGTEAFF | TGTGCCAGCAGCCTGCCGACAGGGGGGGGGACTGAAGCTTTCTTT
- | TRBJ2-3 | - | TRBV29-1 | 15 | CSVDPGIAVTDTQYF | TGCAGCGTTGACCCGGGGATTGCGGTCACAGATACGCAGTATTTT
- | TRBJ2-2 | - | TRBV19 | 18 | CASSIWNLGTRGTGELFF | TGTGCCAGTAGTATCTGGAACCTCGGGACAAGGGGGACCGGGGAGCTGTTTTTT
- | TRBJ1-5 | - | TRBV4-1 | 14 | CASSQGQHNQPQHF | TGCGCCAGCAGCCAAGGACAGCACAATCAGCCCCAGCATTTT
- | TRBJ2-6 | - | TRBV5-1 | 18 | CASSLGGGTYSGANVLTF | TGCGCCAGCAGCTTGGGAGGTGGAACCTACTCTGGGGCCAACGTCCTGACTTTC
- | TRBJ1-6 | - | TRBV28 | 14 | CASSGVALDSPLHF | TGTGCCAGCAGCGGGGTGGCCCTCGATTCACCCCTCCACTTT
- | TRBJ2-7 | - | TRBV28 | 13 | CASSPHGPYEQYF | TGTGCCAGCTCCCCCCACGGTCCCTACGAGCAGTACTTC
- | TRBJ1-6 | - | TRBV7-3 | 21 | CASSSRDGRGVFFSYNSPLHF | TGTGCCAGCAGCTCTAGGGATGGGCGGGGGGTGTTTTTCTCCTATAATTCACCCCTCCACTTT
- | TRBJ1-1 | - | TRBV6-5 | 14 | CASSYSTVNTEAFF | TGTGCCAGCAGTTATTCCACAGTGAACACTGAAGCTTTCTTT
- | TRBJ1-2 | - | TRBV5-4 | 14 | CASSLGQGTKGYTF | TGTGCCAGCAGCTTGGGCCAGGGGACAAAAGGCTACACCTTC
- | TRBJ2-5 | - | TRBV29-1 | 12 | CSVDDLQETQYF | TGCAGCGTTGACGACTTACAAGAGACCCAGTACTTC
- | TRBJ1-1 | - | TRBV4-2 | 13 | CASSQGESTEAFF | TGTGCCAGCAGCCAAGGAGAGAGCACTGAAGCTTTCTTT
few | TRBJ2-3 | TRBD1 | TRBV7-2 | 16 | CASSLGGRGLSDTQYF | TGTGCCAGCAGCTTAGGTGGCAGGGGGCTTTCAGATACGCAGTATTTT
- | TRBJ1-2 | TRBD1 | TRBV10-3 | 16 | CAIRGVTGVPDDGYTF | TGTGCCATCAGGGGAGTTACAGGGGTCCCGGATGATGGCTACACCTTC
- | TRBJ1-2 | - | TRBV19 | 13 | CASSLAGLSGYTF | TGTGCCAGTAGCCTTGCGGGGTTGAGTGGCTACACCTTC
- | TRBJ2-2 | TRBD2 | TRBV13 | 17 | CASSQKAGGPNTGELFF | TGTGCCAGCAGCCAAAAAGCGGGAGGCCCTAACACCGGGGAGCTGTTTTTT
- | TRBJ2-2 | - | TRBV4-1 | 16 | CASSREAGTNTGELFF | TGCGCCAGCAGCCGGGAGGCTGGGACGAACACCGGGGAGCTGTTTTTT
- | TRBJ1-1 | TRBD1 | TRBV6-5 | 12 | CASRTGGTEAFF | TGTGCCAGCAGGACAGGGGGGACTGAAGCTTTCTTT
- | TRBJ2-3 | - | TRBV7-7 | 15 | CASSLVGGGTDTQYF | TGTGCCAGCAGCTTAGTAGGGGGAGGCACAGATACGCAGTATTTT
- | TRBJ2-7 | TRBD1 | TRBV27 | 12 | CASSFWGQGVTF | TGTGCCAGCAGTTTTTGGGGACAGGGGGTTACCTTC
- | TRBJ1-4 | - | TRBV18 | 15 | CASSPPGTLNEKLFF | TGTGCCAGCTCACCACCGGGGACACTGAATGAAAAACTGTTTTTT
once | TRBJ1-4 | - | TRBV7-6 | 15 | CASSSGDGANEKLFF | TGTGCCAGCAGCTCCGGAGATGGTGCTAATGAAAAACTGTTTTTT
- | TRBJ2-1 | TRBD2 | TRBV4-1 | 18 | CASSQDGPSGGAYNEQFF | TGCGCCAGCAGCCAAGATGGGCCTAGCGGGGGGGCCTACAATGAGCAGTTCTTC
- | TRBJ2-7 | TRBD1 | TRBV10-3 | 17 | CAISESKGQGGRSEQYF | TGTGCCATCAGTGAGTCCAAGGGACAGGGGGGGAGGAGCGAGCAGTACTTC
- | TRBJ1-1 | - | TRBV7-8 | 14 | CASSRDSSDTEAFF | TGTGCCAGCAGCCGAGACAGTTCGGACACTGAAGCTTTCTTT